Listed below are T cell receptor beta chains from one sample, sequenced in a study of radiation and T cells in renal cell carcinoma. Profiled with immunoSEQ multiplex PCR; TCRdb holds only in-frame clones, not every one. The sample shows about 78,000 clones, roughly nine tenths of them seen only once. The source material was blood, sampled from a patient whose treatment included radiotherapy and nephrectomy. The receptors derive from a woman in her 70s with renal cell carcinoma. The conserved cysteine and the conserved F or W are not part of the CDR3 here. The D gene is left open where the match is weak.

J,V,D,length,CDR3
TRBJ2-7,TRBV30,TRBD1,16,AWTAIRQGAVKSVEQY
TRBJ2-7,TRBV28,TRBD1,13,ASSPGTGSSYEQY
TRBJ2-7,TRBV28,.,10,ASTTGSYEQY
TRBJ1-5,TRBV7-9,.,13,ASSLDAQSNQPQH
TRBJ1-3,TRBV30,.,12,AWSVELRRNTIY
TRBJ2-1,TRBV30,.,14,AWSVPWGVSYNEQF
TRBJ2-4,TRBV7-9,.,10,ASSLNQNIQY
TRBJ2-6,TRBV11-3,.,16,ASSFFGVVDSGANVLT
TRBJ2-2,TRBV6-5,.,10,ASRRPAGELF
TRBJ2-7,TRBV7-9,TRBD1,14,ASSLGGTGSLYEQY
TRBJ2-5,TRBV27,.,13,ASSGGKGVRETQY
TRBJ1-5,TRBV5-1,.,13,ASSLRGDSNQPQH
TRBJ2-7,TRBV16,.,16,ASSQFGARDPREVEQY
TRBJ1-2,TRBV10-3,.,10,AISEQASGYT
TRBJ2-2,TRBV27,TRBD2,13,ASTPSRGGTGELF
TRBJ2-7,TRBV5-1,TRBD2,12,ASSSLWGGNEQY
TRBJ2-7,TRBV4-2,TRBD2,19,ASSPNPGTSGGQPYRNEQY
TRBJ1-2,TRBV9,.,12,ASSPPGTGYGYT
TRBJ1-1,TRBV29-1,.,14,SVGDTFGLMNTEAF
TRBJ1-2,TRBV6-6,.,12,ASSRGEDHYGYT
TRBJ2-7,TRBV4-2,TRBD2,16,ASSPLPGPGGGAYEQY
TRBJ1-4,TRBV12-1,.,14,ASSVRGVLNNEKLF
TRBJ1-6,TRBV7-2,.,14,ASSLNLRATGSPLH
TRBJ1-4,TRBV2,.,13,ASRSDPKLIEKLF
TRBJ2-7,TRBV7-2,.,12,ASSLGSRPYEQY
TRBJ1-1,TRBV6-5,.,12,ASSRTRGWTEAF
TRBJ1-2,TRBV19,.,11,ASSRGSDYGYT
TRBJ1-2,TRBV27,.,11,ASRELTNYGYT
TRBJ2-5,TRBV15,.,13,ATSREGNRQETQY
TRBJ1-6,TRBV7-8,.,15,ASSSWTESSYNSPLH
TRBJ1-2,TRBV7-2,.,15,ASSLVSGDFQGYGYT
TRBJ2-7,TRBV30,TRBD1,12,AWNARDRSYEQY
TRBJ2-5,TRBV15,.,13,ATSRAGTYQETQY
TRBJ2-1,TRBV11-3,.,13,ASSMGDISYNEQF
TRBJ2-7,TRBV6-6,.,11,ASSDPTDYEQY
TRBJ1-3,TRBV18,.,14,ASSSAQPFSGNTIY
TRBJ1-3,TRBV9,.,13,ASSAGPSSGNTIY
TRBJ1-1,TRBV29-1,.,10,SVGTVNTEAF
TRBJ1-1,TRBV19,.,12,ASSKQGAKTEAF
TRBJ1-2,TRBV6-5,TRBD1,13,ASRRDRTFNYGYT
TRBJ2-7,TRBV12-5,TRBD1,12,ASAPGQGYYEQY
TRBJ1-2,TRBV9,TRBD1,12,ASSASTGGYGYT
TRBJ2-7,TRBV19,.,13,ASSSMWGETYEQY
TRBJ2-5,TRBV7-7,TRBD1,11,ASTSTGVETQY
TRBJ1-2,TRBV5-4,.,12,ASSIQGPFYGYT
TRBJ2-7,TRBV19,TRBD1,13,ASSAGTVSSYEQY
TRBJ2-5,TRBV5-1,.,12,ASSLGLSRETQY
TRBJ1-6,TRBV9,.,15,ASSVETGSSYNSPLH
TRBJ1-2,TRBV27,.,11,ASAQGEEYGYT
TRBJ2-1,TRBV6-5,TRBD2,14,ASSYRTGGGAGEQF
TRBJ2-4,TRBV6-5,TRBD1,11,ASSSDRPNIQY